The 5 T cell receptor beta chains given below trace back to one sample, sequenced in a study of tumor-infiltrating lymphocytes in primary liver carcinoma. TCR beta cDNA was made from roughly 500 ng total RNA with a constant-region primer. Employing slightly modified ARM-PCR, three nested multiplex PCR rounds were run, and these gave rise to the TCR beta libraries. TRBV1-TRBV30 forward and Cbeta reverse primers drove the first two roughly 10-cycle rounds. TCRdb re-called the multiplex PCR reads through MiXCR, storing one row per CDR3 protein. The repertoire includes 40,000 or so distinct CDR3 sequences, about 75% of them detected once, and 37% sits in the top ten. Unsorted bulk tissue (roughly 19-31 mg) underwent RNA and DNA co-extraction. The sample comprised tumor-adjacent normal liver tissue. The receptor source for this set is a man aged 40-55 years with primary liver carcinoma and hepatitis B virus infection.

Turning to this clonotype: A read error may account for a junction end that differs from germline. The chain recombines TRBV5-1 with TRBJ1-1, with 7 bases fitting TRBD1. The CDR3 is 13 residues long. Germline V gene lookup returns CDR1 SGHRS and CDR2 YFSETQ. The CDR3 sequence: CVSRRGPNIEVFF. The CDR3 nucleotides read TGCGTCAGTCGGAGGGGGCCTAACATTGAAGTTTTCTTT.

The CDR3 region is CAWTSQGSYEQYF. CDR3 nucleotide sequence: TGTGCCTGGACCTCCCAGGGCAGCTACGAGCAGTACTTC. The V and J genes are TRBV30 and TRBJ2-7, with D perhaps matching TRBD1 (5 bases). The germline V and J ends were trimmed by 4 bases and 3 bases, with 13 bases remaining between them. The CDR3 contains 13 residues. CDR1 and CDR2 from the germline V gene are GTSNPN and SVGIG (reference sequence).

A note on this clonotype: The CDR3 carries no conserved terminal phenylalanine or tryptophan, so it likely arises from a read error. The rearrangement links TRBV29-1 to TRBJ2-7; D is tentatively TRBD1 or TRBD2 (5 bases each). V shed 8 bases and J shed 2 bases, with 25 bases lying between them. This CDR3 comprises 16 residues. CDR1 is SQVTM, CDR2 ANQGSEA, per germline. The CDR3 region has the DNA TGCAGCATCATGACATCTGGGACCGGTACTCCCTACGAGCAGTACTCC. The encoded protein is CSIMTSGTGTPYEQYS.

V is TRBV28 and J is TRBJ2-1; 7 positions match TRBD2. V lost 8 bases, J lost 0 bases, and 7 bases stayed unmatched. The CDR3 has 15 residues. From germline, CDR1 is MDHEN and CDR2 SYDVKM. The CDR3 sequence is CASCPSGNSYNEQFF. The CDR3 DNA sequence: TGTGCCAGCTGCCCCAGCGGGAACTCCTACAATGAGCAGTTCTTC.

This clonotype was seen only once. V is TRBV30 and J is TRBJ2-5; tentative D call: TRBD2 (6 bases). The CDR3 spans 19 residues. Germline V gene sequence: CDR1 GTSNPN, CDR2 SVGIG (reference sequence). Trimming shortened V by 0 bases and J by 5 bases, and 28 bases separated the two germline ends. The CDR3 protein is CAWSVISTLGQAGRETQYF. The CDR3 DNA reads TGTGCCTGGAGTGTTATATCCACACTCGGACAAGCGGGCCGGGAGACCCAGTACTTC.